This T cell receptor (beta chain) was identified in a study of cytomegalovirus exposure and HLA in healthy donors. Primers for the PCR totalled 60 Vbeta and 13 Jbeta. Assay: immunoSEQ multiplex PCR; the TCRdb copy retains only in-frame clones and omits some. This sample carries under 150,000 clones, 82% of them seen once, and the ten largest clones take approximately 8.1%. The CDR3 length is 13 residues. Per germline, CDR1 SEHNR and CDR2 FQNEAQ (reference sequence). Deletions cut 5 bases from V and 1 base from J, with 8 bases between. Input material: PBMCs. The chain joins TRBV7-9 to TRBJ1-1, with D unclear. This receptor was identified in a woman between 50 and 59 years old in good health and CMV-seropositive. CDR3 in amino acids: CASSKDWNTEAFF. The CDR3, as DNA: TGTGCCAGCAGCAAAGACTGGAACACTGAAGCTTTCTTT.